This T cell receptor beta chain is from a study of blood T cell repertoires in COVID-19. Libraries were prepared by immunoSEQ multiplex PCR; TCRdb keeps only in-frame clonotypes and omits some of them. The data show a few hundred thousand clones, with approximately 86% seen just once and 3% to 3.5% held by the top ten. The ends were cut back, 6 bases at V and 0 bases at J, with 9 bases in the middle. The CDR3 extends over 13 amino acids. CDR1 SQVTM and CDR2 ANQGSEA come from the germline V gene. Sample: peripheral blood. The source of this sequence is a man aged 60 to 75 with acute or convalescent COVID-19. The chain couples TRBV29-1 to TRBJ2-4; unclear D gene. CDR3: CSVKTGAKNIQYF. The CDR3 coding sequence is TGCAGCGTGAAGACGGGAGCCAAAAACATTCAGTACTTC.